The entry below describes one TCR beta chain. Its antigen is currently unknown. Unrecorded for this donor was the CMV serostatus. This PCR relied on a set of 60 Vbeta primers and 13 Jbeta primers. As originally analysed: In a later analysis, the count reached about 82 million unique TCR beta chains, with around 10 million shared. The table came from immunoSEQ multiplex PCR; TCRdb's copy has only in-frame clones and leaves some out. That table is the source of V, J and clone size, and D and trimming were worked out from the DNA. The profile shows about 140,000 clones, just under 80% of them singletons. The data were taken from a study of cytomegalovirus exposure and HLA in healthy donors. Study results and caveats: Donors belonging to an Asian-associated ancestry cluster reportedly showed fewer N-insertions in productive TCRs than the roughly 700-donor mean, according to what a later analysis found.

The CDR3 is made up of 18 amino acids. Germline CDR1 is KGHSH and CDR2 is LQKENI. J gave up 6 bases and V 2 bases, and 18 bases lay outside the gene matches. The clonotype was recovered from a man under 40 in good health. Sequenced sample: PBMCs. The chain links TRBV18 to TRBJ1-2, with 7 bases fitting TRBD1. Here the CDR3 reads CASSPNQGQQSGGNGYTF. The CDR3 region has the DNA TGTGCCAGCTCACCAAACCAGGGACAGCAGTCTGGCGGGAATGGCTACACCTTC.